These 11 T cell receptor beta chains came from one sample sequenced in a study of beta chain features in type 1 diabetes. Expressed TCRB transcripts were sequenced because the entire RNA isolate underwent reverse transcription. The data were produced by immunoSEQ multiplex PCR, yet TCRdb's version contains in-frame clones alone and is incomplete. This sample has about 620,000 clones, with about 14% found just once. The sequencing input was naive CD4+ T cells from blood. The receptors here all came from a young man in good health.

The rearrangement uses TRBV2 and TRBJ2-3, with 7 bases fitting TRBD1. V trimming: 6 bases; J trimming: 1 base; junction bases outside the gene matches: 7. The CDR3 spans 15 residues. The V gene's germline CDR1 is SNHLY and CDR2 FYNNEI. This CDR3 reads CASSPQGFGTDTQYF. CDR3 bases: TGTGCCAGCAGCCCACAGGGGTTTGGCACAGATACGCAGTATTTT.

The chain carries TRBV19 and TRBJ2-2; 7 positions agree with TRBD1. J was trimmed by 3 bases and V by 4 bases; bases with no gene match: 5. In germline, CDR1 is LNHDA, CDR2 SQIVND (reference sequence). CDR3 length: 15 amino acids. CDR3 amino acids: CASSRGQSYTGELFF. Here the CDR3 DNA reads TGTGCCAGTAGTAGGGGACAGAGTTACACCGGGGAGCTGTTTTTT.

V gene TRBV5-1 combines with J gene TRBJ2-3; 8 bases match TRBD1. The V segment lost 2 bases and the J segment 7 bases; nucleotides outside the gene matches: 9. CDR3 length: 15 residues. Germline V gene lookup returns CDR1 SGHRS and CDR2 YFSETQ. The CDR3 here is CASSFAGQDPHTQYF. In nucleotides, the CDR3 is TGCGCCAGCAGCTTTGCGGGACAGGATCCTCATACGCAGTATTTT.

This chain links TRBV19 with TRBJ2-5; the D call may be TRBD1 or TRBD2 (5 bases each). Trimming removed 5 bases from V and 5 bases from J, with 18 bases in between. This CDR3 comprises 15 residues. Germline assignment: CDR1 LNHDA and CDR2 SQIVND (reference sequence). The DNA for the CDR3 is TGTGCCAGTAGTCCGCGAGGGGCTTGGAGGGAGACCCAGTACTTC. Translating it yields CASSPRGAWRETQYF.

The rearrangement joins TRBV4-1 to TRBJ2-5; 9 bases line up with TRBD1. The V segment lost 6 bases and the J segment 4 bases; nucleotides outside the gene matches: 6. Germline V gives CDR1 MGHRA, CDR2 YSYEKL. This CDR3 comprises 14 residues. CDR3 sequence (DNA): TGCGCCAGCAGTACGGGACAGGGTTTAGAGACCCAGTACTTC. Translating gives CASSTGQGLETQYF.

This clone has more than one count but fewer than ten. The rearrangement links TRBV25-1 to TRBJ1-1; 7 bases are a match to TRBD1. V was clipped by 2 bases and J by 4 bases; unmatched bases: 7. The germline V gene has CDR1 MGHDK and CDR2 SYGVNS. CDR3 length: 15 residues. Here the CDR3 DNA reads TGTGCCAGCAGTGAAGTTAGGGGGCAGAGCACTGAAGCTTTCTTT. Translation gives CASSEVRGQSTEAFF.

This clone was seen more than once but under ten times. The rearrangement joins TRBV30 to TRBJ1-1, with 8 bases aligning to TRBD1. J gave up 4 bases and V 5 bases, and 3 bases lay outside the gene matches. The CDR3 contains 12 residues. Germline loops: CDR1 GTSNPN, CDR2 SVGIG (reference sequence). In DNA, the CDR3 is TGTGCCTGGGGGCAGGGGGCCACTGAAGCTTTCTTT. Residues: CAWGQGATEAFF. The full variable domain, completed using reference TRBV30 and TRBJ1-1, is SQTIHQWPATLVQPVGSPLSLECTVEGTSNPNLYWYRQAAGRGLQLLFYSVGIGQISSEVPQNLSASRPQDRQFILSSKKLLLSDSGFYLCAWGQGATEAFFGQGTRLTVV.

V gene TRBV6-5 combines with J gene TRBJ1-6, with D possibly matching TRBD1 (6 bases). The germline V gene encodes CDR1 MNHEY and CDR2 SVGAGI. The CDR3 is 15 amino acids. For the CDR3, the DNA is TGTGCTATAAGGGGGAGAGGGTCCTATAATTCACCCCTCCACTTT. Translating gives CAIRGRGSYNSPLHF.

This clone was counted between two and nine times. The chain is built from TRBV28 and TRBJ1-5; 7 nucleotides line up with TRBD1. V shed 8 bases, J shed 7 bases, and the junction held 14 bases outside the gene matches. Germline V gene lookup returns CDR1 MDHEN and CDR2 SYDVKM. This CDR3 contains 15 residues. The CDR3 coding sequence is TGTGCCAGCGGAGGAACTGACAGGGTAATCCAGCCCCAGCATTTT. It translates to CASGGTDRVIQPQHF. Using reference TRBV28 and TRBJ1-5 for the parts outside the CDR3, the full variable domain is DVKVTQSSRYLVKRTGEKVFLECVQDMDHENMFWYRQDPGLGLRLIYFSYDVKMKEKGDIPEGYSVSREKKERFSLILESASTNQTSMYLCASGGTDRVIQPQHFGDGTRLSIL.

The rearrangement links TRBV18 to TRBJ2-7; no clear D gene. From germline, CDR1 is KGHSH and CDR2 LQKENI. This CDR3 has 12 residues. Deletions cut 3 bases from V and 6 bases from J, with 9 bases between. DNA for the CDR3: TGTGCCAGCTCACCTATAAAGGGCGAGCAGTACTTC. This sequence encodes CASSPIKGEQYF.

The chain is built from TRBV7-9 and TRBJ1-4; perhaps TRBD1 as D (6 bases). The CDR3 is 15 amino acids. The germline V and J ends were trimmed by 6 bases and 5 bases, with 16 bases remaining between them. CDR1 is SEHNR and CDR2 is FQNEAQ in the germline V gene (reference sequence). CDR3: CASRHPGHGNEKLFF. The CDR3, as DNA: TGTGCCAGCAGACACCCGGGACATGGCAATGAAAAACTGTTTTTT.